This TCR beta chain was documented in a study of cytomegalovirus exposure and HLA in healthy donors. Samples came from healthy bone marrow donors. This clone was recorded once. The target antigen is unknown. The ends were cut back, 4 bases at V and 0 bases at J, with 7 bases in the middle. The CDR3 runs to 14 residues. The V gene's germline CDR1 is MNHNS and CDR2 SASEGT. PCR involved 60 Vbeta and 13 Jbeta primers. Libraries were prepared by immunoSEQ multiplex PCR; TCRdb keeps only in-frame clonotypes and omits some of them. The sample has 180,000 or so clones; 60% to 85% are singletons. Study results and limitations: In a later analysis, several top co-occurrence clusters appeared linked to parvovirus B19, influenza, CMV and Epstein-Barr virus. Sequence variants that were highly shared formed a cluster that was likely a sequencing artifact. In a later analysis, a genetic analysis reported fewer productive-TCR N-insertions in an Asian-associated ancestry cluster than the cohort average.

The clonotype was recovered from a female donor in good health and CMV-seronegative. V is TRBV6-1 and J is TRBJ1-3, with no clear D. Sequencing was performed on PBMCs. The CDR3 sequence is CASSVAVSGNTIYF. The CDR3 DNA reads as TGTGCCAGCAGTGTGGCCGTCTCTGGAAACACCATATATTTT.